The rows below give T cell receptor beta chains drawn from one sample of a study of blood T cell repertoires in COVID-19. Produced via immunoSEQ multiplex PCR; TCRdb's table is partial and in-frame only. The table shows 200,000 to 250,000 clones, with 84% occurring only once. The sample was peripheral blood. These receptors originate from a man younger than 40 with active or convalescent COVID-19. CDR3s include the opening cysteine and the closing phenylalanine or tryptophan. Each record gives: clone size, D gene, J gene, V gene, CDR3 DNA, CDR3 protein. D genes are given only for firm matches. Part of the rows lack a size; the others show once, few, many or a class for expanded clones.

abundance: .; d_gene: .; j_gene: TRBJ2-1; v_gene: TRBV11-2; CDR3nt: TGTGCCAGCAGTTCCTCCTCGTATGAGCAGTTCTTC; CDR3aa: CASSSSSYEQFF
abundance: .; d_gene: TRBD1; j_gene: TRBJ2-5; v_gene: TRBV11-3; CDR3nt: TGTGCCAGCAGCAGGGGGACAGGGGAAGAGACCCAGTACTTC; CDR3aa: CASSRGTGEETQYF
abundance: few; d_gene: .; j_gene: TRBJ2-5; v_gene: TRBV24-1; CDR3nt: TGTGCCACCAGTGAGGGTAGCGGCAAAGAGACCCAGTACTTC; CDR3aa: CATSEGSGKETQYF
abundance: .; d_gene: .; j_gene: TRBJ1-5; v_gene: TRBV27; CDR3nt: TGTGCCAGCAGTTCTAGGGGTTTTCAGCCCCAGCATTTT; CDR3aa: CASSSRGFQPQHF
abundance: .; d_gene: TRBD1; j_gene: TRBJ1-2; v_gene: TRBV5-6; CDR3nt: TGTGCCAGCAACCTCGACAGGGAAGTCTACACCTTC; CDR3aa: CASNLDREVYTF
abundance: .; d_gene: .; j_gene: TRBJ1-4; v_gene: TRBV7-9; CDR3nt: TGTGCCAGCAGCTCTCAGGGGATAACGACTAATGAAAAACTGTTTTTT; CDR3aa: CASSSQGITTNEKLFF
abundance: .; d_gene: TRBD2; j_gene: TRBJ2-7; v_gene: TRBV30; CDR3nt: TGTGCCTGGAGTGTAGCTAGCGGAAACTACGAGCAGTACTTC; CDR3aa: CAWSVASGNYEQYF
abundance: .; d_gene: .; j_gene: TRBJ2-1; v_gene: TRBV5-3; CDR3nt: TGTGCCAGAAGCTCCTATAATAGTCTAGCCTACAATGAGCAGTTCTTC; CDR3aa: CARSSYNSLAYNEQFF
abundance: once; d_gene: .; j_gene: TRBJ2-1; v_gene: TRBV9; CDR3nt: TGTGCCAGCAGCGTATCGGGATGGCCTCGATTCTTC; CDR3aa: CASSVSGWPRFF
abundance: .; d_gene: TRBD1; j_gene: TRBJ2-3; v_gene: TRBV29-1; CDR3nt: TGCAGCGTCGGACAGGTCCAGGCGGTTAGCACAGATACGCAGTATTTT; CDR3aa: CSVGQVQAVSTDTQYF
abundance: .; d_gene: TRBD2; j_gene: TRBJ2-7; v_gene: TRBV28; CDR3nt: TGTGCCAGTGGAGAAGCCTTAGCGGGCCTAGGGGAGCAGTACTTC; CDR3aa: CASGEALAGLGEQYF
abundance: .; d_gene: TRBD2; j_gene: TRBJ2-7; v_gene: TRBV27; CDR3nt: TGTGCCAGCAGTTTTGGGATAGCGGGAGTGGGGGAGCAGTACTTC; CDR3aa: CASSFGIAGVGEQYF
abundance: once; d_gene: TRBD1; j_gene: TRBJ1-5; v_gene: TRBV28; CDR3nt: TGTGCCAGCAGTTTACCAGGGGGTCTCGACAATCAGCCCCAGCATTTT; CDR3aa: CASSLPGGLDNQPQHF
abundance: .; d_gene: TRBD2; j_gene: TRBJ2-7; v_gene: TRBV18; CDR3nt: TGTGCCAGCTCACCGGGCCCCGGGAGGTCCTACGAGCAGTACTTC; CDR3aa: CASSPGPGRSYEQYF
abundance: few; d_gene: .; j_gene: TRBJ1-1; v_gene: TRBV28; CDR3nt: TGTGCCAGCAGTCCCCTTGGCGGGACTGAAGCTTTCTTT; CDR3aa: CASSPLGGTEAFF
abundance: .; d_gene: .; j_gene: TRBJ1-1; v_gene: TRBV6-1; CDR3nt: TGTGCCAGCAGTGAAGCGGTCAGGGGTTCTGAAGCTTTCTTT; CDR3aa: CASSEAVRGSEAFF
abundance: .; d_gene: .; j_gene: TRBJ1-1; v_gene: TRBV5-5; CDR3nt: TGTGCCAGCAGCTTGGTTTCGACAAGGAACACTGAAGCTTTCTTT; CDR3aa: CASSLVSTRNTEAFF
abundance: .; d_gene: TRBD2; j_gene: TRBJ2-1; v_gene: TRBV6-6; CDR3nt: TGTGCCAGCAACCGCGGGGGGCCGCCCTACAATGAGCAGTTCTTC; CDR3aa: CASNRGGPPYNEQFF
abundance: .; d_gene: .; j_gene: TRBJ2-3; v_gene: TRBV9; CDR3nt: TGTGCCAGCAGCGTATTTTCAGGGGAGGGTTTCGCAGATACGCAGTATTTT; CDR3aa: CASSVFSGEGFADTQYF
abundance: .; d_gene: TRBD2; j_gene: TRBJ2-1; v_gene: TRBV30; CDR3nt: TGTGCCTTTAGCGGGGGTATTTACAATGAGCAGTTCTTC; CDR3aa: CAFSGGIYNEQFF
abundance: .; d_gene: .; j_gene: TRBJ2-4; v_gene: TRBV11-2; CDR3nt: TGTGCCAGCAGCACTAGGACGGTGAGCGGCGGCATTCAGTACTTC; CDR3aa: CASSTRTVSGGIQYF
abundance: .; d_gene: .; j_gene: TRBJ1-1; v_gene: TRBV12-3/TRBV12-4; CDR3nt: TGTGCCAGCAGTTCCCCAGGGCTTGCTGAAGCTTTCTTT; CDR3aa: CASSSPGLAEAFF
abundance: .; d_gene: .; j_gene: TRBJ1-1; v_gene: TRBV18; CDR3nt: TGTGCCAGCTCAGAAAGGGGAACTGAAGCTTTCTTT; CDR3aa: CASSERGTEAFF
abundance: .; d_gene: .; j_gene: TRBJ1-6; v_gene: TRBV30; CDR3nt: TGTGCCTGGGGTGTACAAGCGAGTAATTCACCCCTCCACTTT; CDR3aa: CAWGVQASNSPLHF
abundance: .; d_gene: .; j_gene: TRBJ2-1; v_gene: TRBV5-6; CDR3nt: TGTGCCAGCAGCCGCGGTGGAAGCTCCTACAATGAGCAGTTCTTC; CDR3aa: CASSRGGSSYNEQFF
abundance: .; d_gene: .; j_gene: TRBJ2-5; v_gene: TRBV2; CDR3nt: TGTGCCAGCAGTGTGTCGGAGACCCAGTACTTC; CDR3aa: CASSVSETQYF
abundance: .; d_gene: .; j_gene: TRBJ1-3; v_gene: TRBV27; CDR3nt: TGTGCCAGCGGCTCAGGGTCCGGAAACACCATATATTTT; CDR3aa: CASGSGSGNTIYF
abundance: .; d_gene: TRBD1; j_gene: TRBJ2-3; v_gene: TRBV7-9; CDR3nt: TGTGCCAGCAGCTTATGGGGGACAGGGGGCGCGGGATCAACAGATACGCAGTATTTT; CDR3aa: CASSLWGTGGAGSTDTQYF
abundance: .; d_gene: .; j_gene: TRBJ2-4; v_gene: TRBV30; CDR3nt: TGTGCCTGGAGACCGAAGACCCCGGGGGCCAAAAACATTCAGTACTTC; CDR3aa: CAWRPKTPGAKNIQYF
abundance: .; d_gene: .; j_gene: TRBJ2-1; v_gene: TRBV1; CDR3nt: TGCACCAGCAGCCAGGGGCCTGAGCAGTTCTTC; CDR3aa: CTSSQGPEQFF
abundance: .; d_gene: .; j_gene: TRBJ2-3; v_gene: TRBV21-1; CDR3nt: TGTGCCAGCAGCGCCGACCCGGCCTGCGGCGGTAATCCATTACGAACTACGCAGTATTTT; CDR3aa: CASSADPACGGNPLRTTQYF
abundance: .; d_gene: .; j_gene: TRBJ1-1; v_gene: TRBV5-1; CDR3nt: TGCGCCAGCAGCTTGGGTCGGACAGTGGTATATGAAGCTTTCTTT; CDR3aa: CASSLGRTVVYEAFF
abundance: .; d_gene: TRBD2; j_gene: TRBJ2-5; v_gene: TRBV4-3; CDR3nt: TGCGCCAGCAGCCAACGCGGACTAGAGGGGACCCAGTACTTC; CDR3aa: CASSQRGLEGTQYF
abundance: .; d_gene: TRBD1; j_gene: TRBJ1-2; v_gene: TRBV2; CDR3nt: TGTGCCAGCAGGGAAGGGACAGGGGAGTCCTATGGCTACACCTTC; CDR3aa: CASREGTGESYGYTF
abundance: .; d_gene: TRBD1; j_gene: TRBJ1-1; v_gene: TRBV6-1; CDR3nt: TGTGCCAGCAGTGAGCCGGGACAGGGAGTTCTTGAAGCTTTCTTT; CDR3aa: CASSEPGQGVLEAFF
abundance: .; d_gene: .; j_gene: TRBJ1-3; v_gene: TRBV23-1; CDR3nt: TGCGCCAGCAGTCAATCGAGAGACTCGCCGAGCCTTGGAAACACCATATATTTT; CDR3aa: CASSQSRDSPSLGNTIYF
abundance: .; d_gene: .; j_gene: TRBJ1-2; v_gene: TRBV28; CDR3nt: TGTGCCAGCAGTTTTTCAGGGGTTTTTGGCTACACCTTC; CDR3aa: CASSFSGVFGYTF
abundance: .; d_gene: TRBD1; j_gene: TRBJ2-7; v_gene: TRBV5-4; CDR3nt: TGTGCCAGCAGCTTGGGGACAGGGGTGACCTACGAGCAGTACTTC; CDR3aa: CASSLGTGVTYEQYF
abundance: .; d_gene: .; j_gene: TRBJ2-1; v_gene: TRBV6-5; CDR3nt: TGTGCCAGCAGTTACTCGGGCCCCAATGAGCAGTTCTTC; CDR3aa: CASSYSGPNEQFF
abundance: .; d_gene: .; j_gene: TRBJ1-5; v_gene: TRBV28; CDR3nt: TGTGCCAGCAGTCACAGCTTGTTGAATAGCAATCAGCCCCAGCATTTT; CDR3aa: CASSHSLLNSNQPQHF
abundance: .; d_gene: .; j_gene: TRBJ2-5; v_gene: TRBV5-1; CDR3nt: TGCGCCAGCAGCCCGGTTGGCGGGACTGAGACCCAGTACTTC; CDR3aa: CASSPVGGTETQYF
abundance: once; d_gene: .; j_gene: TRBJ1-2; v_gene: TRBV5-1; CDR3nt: TGCGCCAGCAGCTTTGAGTCTAACTATGGCTACACCTTC; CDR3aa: CASSFESNYGYTF
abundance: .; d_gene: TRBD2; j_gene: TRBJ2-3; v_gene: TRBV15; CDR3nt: TGTGCCGTCCTAGCGGGAGGGACAGATACGCAGTATTTT; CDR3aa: CAVLAGGTDTQYF
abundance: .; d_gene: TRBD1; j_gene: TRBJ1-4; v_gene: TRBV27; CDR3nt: TGTGCCAGCAGCCGGACAGGGGGAGGCGAAAAACTGTTTTTT; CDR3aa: CASSRTGGGEKLFF
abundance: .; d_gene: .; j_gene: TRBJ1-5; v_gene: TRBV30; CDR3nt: TGTGCCTGGAGTATCAGGGAAGCGCCCCAGCATTTT; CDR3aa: CAWSIREAPQHF
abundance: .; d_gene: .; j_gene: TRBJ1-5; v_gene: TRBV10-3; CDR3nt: TGTGCCATCAGTGGCTCGGGATCCCAGCCCCAGCATTTT; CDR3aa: CAISGSGSQPQHF
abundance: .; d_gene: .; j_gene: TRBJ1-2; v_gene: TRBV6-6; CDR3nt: TGTGCCAGCAGGACAATACCTAACTATGGCTACACCTTC; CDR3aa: CASRTIPNYGYTF
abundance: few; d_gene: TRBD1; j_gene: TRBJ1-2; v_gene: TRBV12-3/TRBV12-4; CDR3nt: TGTGCCAGCAGTTTAAGAGGGGGCTCTGGCTACACCTTC; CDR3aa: CASSLRGGSGYTF
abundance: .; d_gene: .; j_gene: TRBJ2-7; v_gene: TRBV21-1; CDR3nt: TGTGCCAGCAGCAGAGGACAGGGGGCGATCGAGCAGTACTTC; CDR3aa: CASSRGQGAIEQYF
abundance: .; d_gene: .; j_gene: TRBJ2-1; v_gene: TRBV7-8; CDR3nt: TGTGCCAGCGCAAGAGGTCCCCTTGAGCCTTACAATGAGCAGTTCTTC; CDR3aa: CASARGPLEPYNEQFF
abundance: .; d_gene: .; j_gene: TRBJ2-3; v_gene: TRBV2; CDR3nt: TGTGCCAGCAGTGAGGGCTACACAGATACGCAGTATTTT; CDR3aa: CASSEGYTDTQYF